This TCR beta chain emerged from a study of PD-L1 blockade in urothelial cancer. Whole-study context: About 90% of the roughly 29 patients were men whose urothelial cancer was bladder-origin. When blood samples were assessed, the median T cell count was around 150,000. Analyses were performed on blood at 3 weeks after treatment start (the second dose) and at 6 weeks.

Remarks on this clone: The antigen is not known.

Study-level findings and limits: Tumor-associated TCR clones expanded more in blood at 3 weeks in patients with durable benefit.

Sequencing used immunoSEQ multiplex PCR; TCRdb keeps in-frame clones, though not all of them. Counted here are approximately 38,000 clones, about 89% occurring once; the ten biggest clones make up 1.5% to 2.5%. The TCR was taken from a man aged 60 to 75 with urothelial cancer. The source was PBMCs, collected around atezolizumab (anti-PD-L1) treatment.

The CDR3 region is CASSLTSREVTGELFF. CDR3 in DNA: TGTGCCAGCAGCTTAACTTCGAGAGAAGTCACCGGGGAGCTGTTTTTT. The chain combines TRBV7-9 with TRBJ2-2, with D hard to call. Trimming stripped 2 bases from V and 4 bases from J, with 14 bases between. This CDR3 is built from 16 residues. Germline V gene data show CDR1 as SEHNR and CDR2 as FQNEAQ (reference sequence).